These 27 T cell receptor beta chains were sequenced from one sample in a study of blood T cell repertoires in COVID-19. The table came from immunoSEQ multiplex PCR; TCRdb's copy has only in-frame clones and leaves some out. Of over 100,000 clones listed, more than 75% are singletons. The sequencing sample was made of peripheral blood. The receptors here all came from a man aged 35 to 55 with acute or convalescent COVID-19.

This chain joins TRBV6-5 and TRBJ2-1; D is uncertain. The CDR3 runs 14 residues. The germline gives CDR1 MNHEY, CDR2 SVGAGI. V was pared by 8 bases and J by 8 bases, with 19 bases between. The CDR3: CASGLLRNIYEQFF. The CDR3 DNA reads TGTGCCAGCGGGCTTCTACGGAATATCTATGAGCAGTTCTTC.

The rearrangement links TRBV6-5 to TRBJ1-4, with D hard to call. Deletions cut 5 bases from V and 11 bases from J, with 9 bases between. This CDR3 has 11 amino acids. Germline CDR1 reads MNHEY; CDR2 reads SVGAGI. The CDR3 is CASSQSGKLFF. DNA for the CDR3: TGTGCCAGCAGTCAGTCGGGGAAACTGTTTTTT.

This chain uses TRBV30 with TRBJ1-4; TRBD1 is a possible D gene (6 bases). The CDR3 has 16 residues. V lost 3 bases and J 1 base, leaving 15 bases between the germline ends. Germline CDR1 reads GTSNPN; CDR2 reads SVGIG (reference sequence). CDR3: CAWSPAGAVTNEKLFF. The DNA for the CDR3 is TGTGCCTGGAGCCCGGCAGGGGCGGTAACTAATGAAAAACTGTTTTTT.

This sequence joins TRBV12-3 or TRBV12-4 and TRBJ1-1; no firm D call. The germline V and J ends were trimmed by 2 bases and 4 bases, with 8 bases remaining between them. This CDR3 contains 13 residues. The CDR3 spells CASSLRESTEAFF. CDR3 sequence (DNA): TGTGCCAGCAGTTTAAGAGAGTCCACTGAAGCTTTCTTT.

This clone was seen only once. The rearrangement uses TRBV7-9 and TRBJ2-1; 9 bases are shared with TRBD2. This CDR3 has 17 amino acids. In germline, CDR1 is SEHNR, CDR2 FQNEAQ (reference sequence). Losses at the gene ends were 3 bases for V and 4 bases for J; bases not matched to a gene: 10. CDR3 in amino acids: CASSFLNLAGTYNEQFF. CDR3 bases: TGTGCCAGCAGCTTCCTAAACCTAGCGGGGACATACAATGAGCAGTTCTTC. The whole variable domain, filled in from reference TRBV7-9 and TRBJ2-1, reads DTGVSQNPRHKITKRGQNVTFRCDPISEHNRLYWYRQTLGQGPEFLTYFQNEAQLEKSRLLSDRFSAERPKGSFSTLEIQRTEQGDSAMYLCASSFLNLAGTYNEQFFGPGTRLTVL.

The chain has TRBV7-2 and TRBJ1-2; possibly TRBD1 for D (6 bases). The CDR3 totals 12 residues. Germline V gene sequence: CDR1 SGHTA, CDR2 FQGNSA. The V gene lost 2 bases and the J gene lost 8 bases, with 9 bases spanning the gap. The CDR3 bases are TGTGCCAGCAGCTTAACAGGGAAAGGCTACACCTTC. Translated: CASSLTGKGYTF.

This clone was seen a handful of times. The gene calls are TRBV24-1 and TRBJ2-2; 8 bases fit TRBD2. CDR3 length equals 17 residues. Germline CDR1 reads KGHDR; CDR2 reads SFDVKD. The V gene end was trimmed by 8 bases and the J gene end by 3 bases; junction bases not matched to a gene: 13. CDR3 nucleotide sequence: TGTGCCACCATGGGTTCAACCGGGACTAGAGACACCGGGGAGCTGTTTTTT. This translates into CATMGSTGTRDTGELFF.

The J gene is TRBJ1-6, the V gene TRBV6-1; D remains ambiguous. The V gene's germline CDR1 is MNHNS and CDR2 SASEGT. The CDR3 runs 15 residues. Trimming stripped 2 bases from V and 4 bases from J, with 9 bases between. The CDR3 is CASSEYAQYNSPLHF. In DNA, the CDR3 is TGTGCCAGCAGTGAATATGCACAGTATAATTCACCCCTCCACTTT.

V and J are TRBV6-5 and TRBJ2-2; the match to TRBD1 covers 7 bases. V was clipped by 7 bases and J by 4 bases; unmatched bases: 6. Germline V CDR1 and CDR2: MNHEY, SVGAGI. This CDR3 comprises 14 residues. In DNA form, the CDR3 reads TGTGCCAGCACCATTACAGGGGCCACCGGGGAGCTGTTTTTT. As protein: CASTITGATGELFF.

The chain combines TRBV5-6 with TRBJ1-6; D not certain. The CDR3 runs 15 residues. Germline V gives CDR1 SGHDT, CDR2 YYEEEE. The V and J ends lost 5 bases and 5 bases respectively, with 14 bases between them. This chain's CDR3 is CASRPRGTDNSPLHF. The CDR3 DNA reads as TGTGCCAGCAGACCGCGGGGTACGGATAATTCACCCCTCCACTTT.

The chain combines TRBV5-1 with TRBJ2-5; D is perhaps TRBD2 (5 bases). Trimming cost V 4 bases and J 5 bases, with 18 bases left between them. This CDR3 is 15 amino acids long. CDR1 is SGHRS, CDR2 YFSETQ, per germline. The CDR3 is CASSRRERVMETQYF. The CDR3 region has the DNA TGCGCCAGCAGCCGACGAGAGAGGGTAATGGAGACCCAGTACTTC.

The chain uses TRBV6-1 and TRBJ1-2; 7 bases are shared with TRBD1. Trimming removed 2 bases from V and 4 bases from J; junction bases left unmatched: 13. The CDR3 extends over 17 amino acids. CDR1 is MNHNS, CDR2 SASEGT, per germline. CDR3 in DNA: TGTGCCAGCAGTGAAAACGCGAAATCACAGGGGTTCTATGGCTACACCTTC. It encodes CASSENAKSQGFYGYTF.

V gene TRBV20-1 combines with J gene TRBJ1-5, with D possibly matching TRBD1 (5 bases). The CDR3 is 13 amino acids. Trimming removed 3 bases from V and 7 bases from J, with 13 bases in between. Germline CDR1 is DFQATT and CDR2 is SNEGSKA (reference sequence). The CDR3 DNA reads TGCAGTGCTAGTGGGGGGGTACAACAGCCCCAGCATTTT. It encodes CSASGGVQQPQHF.

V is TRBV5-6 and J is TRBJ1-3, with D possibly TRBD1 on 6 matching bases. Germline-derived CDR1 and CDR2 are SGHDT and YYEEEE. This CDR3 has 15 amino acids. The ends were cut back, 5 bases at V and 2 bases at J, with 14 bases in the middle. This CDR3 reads CASRHGQLTGNTIYF. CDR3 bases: TGTGCCAGCAGACACGGACAGCTCACTGGAAACACCATATATTTT.

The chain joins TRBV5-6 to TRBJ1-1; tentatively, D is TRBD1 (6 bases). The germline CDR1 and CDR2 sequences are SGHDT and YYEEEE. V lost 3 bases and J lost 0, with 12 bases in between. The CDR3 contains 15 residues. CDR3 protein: CASSSGVGMNTEAFF. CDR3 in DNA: TGTGCCAGCAGCTCAGGGGTCGGTATGAACACTGAAGCTTTCTTT.

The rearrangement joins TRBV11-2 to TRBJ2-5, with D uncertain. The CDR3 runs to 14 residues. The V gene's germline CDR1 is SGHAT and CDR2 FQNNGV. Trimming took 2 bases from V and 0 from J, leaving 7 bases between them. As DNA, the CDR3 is TGTGCCAGCAGCTTATGGGCTAACCAAGAGACCCAGTACTTC. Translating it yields CASSLWANQETQYF.

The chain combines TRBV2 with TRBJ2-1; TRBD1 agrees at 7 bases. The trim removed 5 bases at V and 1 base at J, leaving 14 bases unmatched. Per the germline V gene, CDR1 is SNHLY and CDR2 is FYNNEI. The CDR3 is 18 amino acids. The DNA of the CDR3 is TGTGCCAGCAGTCAACAGCACCGGGACAGATTTTCCTACAATGAGCAGTTCTTC. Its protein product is CASSQQHRDRFSYNEQFF.

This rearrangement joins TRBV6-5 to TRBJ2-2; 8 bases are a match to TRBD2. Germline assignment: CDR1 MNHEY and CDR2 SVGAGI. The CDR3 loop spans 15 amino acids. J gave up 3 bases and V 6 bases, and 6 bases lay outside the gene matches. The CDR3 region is CASRHDGGDTGELFF. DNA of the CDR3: TGTGCCAGCAGGCACGACGGGGGGGACACCGGGGAGCTGTTTTTT.

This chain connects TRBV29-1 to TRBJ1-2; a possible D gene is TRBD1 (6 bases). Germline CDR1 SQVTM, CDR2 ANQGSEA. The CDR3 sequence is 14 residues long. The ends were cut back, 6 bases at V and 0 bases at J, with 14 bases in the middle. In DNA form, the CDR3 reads TGCAGCGTGAACGGACAGTTAGCTAACTATGGCTACACCTTC. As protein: CSVNGQLANYGYTF.

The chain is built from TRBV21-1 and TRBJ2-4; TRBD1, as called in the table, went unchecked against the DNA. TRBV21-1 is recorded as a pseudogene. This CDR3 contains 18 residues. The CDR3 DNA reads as TGTGCCAGCAGCAAACGGACAGGCGATTCTATAGCCAAAAACATTCAGTACTTC. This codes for CASSKRTGDSIAKNIQYF.

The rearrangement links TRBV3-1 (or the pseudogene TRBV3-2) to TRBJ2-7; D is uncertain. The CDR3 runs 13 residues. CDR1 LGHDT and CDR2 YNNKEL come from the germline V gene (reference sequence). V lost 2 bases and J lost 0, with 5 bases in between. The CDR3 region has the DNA TGTGCCAGCAGCCAACACAACTCCTACGAGCAGTACTTC. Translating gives CASSQHNSYEQYF.

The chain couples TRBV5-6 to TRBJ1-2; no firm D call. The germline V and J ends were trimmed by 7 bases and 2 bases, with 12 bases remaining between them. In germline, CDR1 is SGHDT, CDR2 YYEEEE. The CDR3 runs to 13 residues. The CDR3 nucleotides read TGTGCCAGCCAAGAGGCACTAAACTATGGCTACACCTTC. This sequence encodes CASQEALNYGYTF.

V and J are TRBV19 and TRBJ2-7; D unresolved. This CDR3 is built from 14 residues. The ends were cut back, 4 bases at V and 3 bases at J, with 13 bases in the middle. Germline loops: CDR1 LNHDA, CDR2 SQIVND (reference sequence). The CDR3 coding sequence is TGTGCCAGTAGTAGCGTTGGCGGAATCTACGAGCAGTACTTC. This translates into CASSSVGGIYEQYF.

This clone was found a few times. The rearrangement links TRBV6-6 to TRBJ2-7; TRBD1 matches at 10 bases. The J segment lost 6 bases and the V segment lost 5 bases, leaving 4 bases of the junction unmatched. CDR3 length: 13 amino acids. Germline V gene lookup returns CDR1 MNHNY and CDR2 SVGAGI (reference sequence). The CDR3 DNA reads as TGTGCCAGCAGTGGACAGGGGGAGGGCGAGCAGTACTTC. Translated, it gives CASSGQGEGEQYF.

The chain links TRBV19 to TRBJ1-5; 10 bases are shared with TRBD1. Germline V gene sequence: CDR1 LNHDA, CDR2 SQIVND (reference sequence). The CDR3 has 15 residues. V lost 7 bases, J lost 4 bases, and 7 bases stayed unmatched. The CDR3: CASTLGQGRNQPQHF. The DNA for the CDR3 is TGTGCCAGTACCCTGGGACAGGGGAGGAATCAGCCCCAGCATTTT.

The CDR3 loop is CASSLRFGTEAFF. The CDR3 nucleotides read TGTGCCAGCAGCTTAAGGTTCGGGACAGAAGCTTTCTTT. The rearrangement links TRBV7-3 to TRBJ1-1; a weak D match, TRBD1 (6 bases). From germline, CDR1 is SGHTA and CDR2 FQGTGA. This CDR3 has 13 amino acids. The V and J ends lost 1 base and 8 bases respectively, with 11 bases between them.

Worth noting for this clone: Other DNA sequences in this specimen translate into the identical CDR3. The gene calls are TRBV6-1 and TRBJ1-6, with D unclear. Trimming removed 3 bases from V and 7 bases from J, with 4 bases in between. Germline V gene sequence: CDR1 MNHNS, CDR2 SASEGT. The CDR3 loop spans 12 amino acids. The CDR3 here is CASSERNSPLHF. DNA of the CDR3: TGTGCCAGCAGTGAGAGGAATTCACCCCTCCACTTT.